Each of the 19 T cell receptor beta chains below was sequenced from the same sample in a study of T-cell reconstitution after alpha-beta-depleted transplantation in children (dated by TCRdb to 2015 to 2016). Library preparation was by PCR. Instrument used: Illumina HiSeq 2500. Molecular barcoding was employed in the preparation of TCR libraries, with unique molecular identifiers being used to normalize TCRbeta repertoire quantification. Through fastp at Q25 and MiXCR, TCRdb rebuilt clones from the public reads, retaining in-frame beta chains. Entries are consolidated by CDR3 protein sequence, retaining the most common genes and DNA. The sample table lists about 340,000 distinct CDR3 sequences, approximately 12% of them with a count of one. Together, the top ten hold about 4% of the sample. The material was PBMCs, obtained from the stem cell graft. The origin of the receptors is a human donor who donated a stem cell graft to a child with Fanconi anemia.

This clonotype was detected many times. The chain joins TRBV20-1 to TRBJ2-3; the match to TRBD2 covers 9 bases. Germline V lookup: CDR1 DFQATT, CDR2 SNEGSKA (reference sequence). The J segment lost 4 bases and the V segment lost 4 bases, leaving 9 bases of the junction unmatched. The CDR3 is 15 amino acids. Here the CDR3 DNA reads TGCAGTGCTATTGGTAGCGGGGGAGGGGCAGATACGCAGTATTTT. It translates to CSAIGSGGGADTQYF.

This clonotype has a handful of counts. The rearrangement links TRBV5-1 to TRBJ1-1; TRBD1 aligns across 7 bases. This CDR3 contains 15 residues. The V and J ends lost 0 bases and 10 bases, in that order; junction bases with no gene match: 12. Germline CDR1 SGHRS, CDR2 YFSETQ. As DNA, the CDR3 is TGCGCCAGCAGCTTGGAGGGACAGTCATTTGGGGGAGCTTTCTTT. Translating gives CASSLEGQSFGGAFF.

The table lists this clonotype with many counts. V is TRBV24-1 and J is TRBJ2-2; D is ambiguous. V was shortened by 5 bases and J by 5 bases, with 8 bases between the two germline ends. Germline values: CDR1 KGHDR, CDR2 SFDVKD. This CDR3 comprises 13 residues. The CDR3 protein is CATSALGTGELFF. The CDR3 DNA follows: TGTGCCACCAGTGCCCTCGGGACCGGGGAGCTGTTTTTT.

V and J are TRBV12-3 or TRBV12-4 and TRBJ1-5; D is undetermined. The CDR3 spans 14 residues. Trimming cost V 6 bases and J 6 bases, with 15 bases left between them. CDR3 in amino acids: CASSPAGSFQPQHF. The CDR3 DNA reads as TGTGCCAGCAGCCCAGCCGGGTCCTTTCAGCCCCAGCATTTT.

This clonotype came up a few times. V and J are TRBV3-1 and TRBJ2-7, with 8 bases fitting TRBD1. CDR1 and CDR2 from the germline V gene are LGHDT and YNNKEL (reference sequence). This CDR3 region has 22 residues. The trim removed 0 bases at V and 2 bases at J, leaving 24 bases unmatched. CDR3 sequence: CASSQERTGTGGFTAGTYEQYF. CDR3 coding DNA: TGTGCCAGCAGCCAAGAGAGAACAGGAACAGGGGGATTCACTGCCGGAACCTACGAGCAGTACTTC.

This chain uses TRBV20-1 with TRBJ2-1; 7 nucleotides align to TRBD1. This CDR3 is 15 amino acids long. Looked up from germline, CDR1 is DFQATT and CDR2 is SNEGSKA (reference sequence). Trimming took 0 bases from V and 0 from J; bases not matched to a gene: 2. The CDR3 DNA reads as TGCAGTGCTAGAGAGACAGGGCGCTCCTACAATGAGCAGTTCTTC. Translating it yields CSARETGRSYNEQFF.

This clonotype was seen at least ten times. This sequence joins TRBV7-6 and TRBJ2-3, with a weak D call TRBD1 (6 bases). V shed 2 bases and J shed 6 bases, with 9 bases lying between them. Germline V gives CDR1 SGHVS, CDR2 FNYEAQ. CDR3 length: 13 residues. CDR3 residues: CASSLTGSDTQYF. The CDR3 DNA follows: TGTGCCAGCAGCTTAACAGGGTCGGATACGCAGTATTTT.

The CDR3 is CASSGLGRTYEQYF. The CDR3 region has the DNA TGTGCCAGCAGTGGCCTGGGACGGACCTACGAGCAGTACTTC. V and J are TRBV12-3 or TRBV12-4 and TRBJ2-7; either TRBD1 or TRBD2 may supply D (5 bases each). The germline V and J ends were trimmed by 5 bases and 2 bases, with 13 bases remaining between them. The CDR3 consists of 14 residues.

This clonotype was seen repeatedly, ten times or more. A much larger clone differs from this one at a single base, so this may be a read error. V and J are TRBV5-1 and TRBJ1-1; no clear D gene. CDR1 is SGHRS, CDR2 YFSETQ, per germline. The CDR3 is 13 residues long. The V end was cut by 4 bases, the J end by 1 base, with 8 bases between. The CDR3 region has the DNA TGCGCCAGCAGCCCGGTGGGGAACACTGAAGCTTTCTTT. This translates into CASSPVGNTEAFF.

Many counts were recorded for this clonotype. V gene TRBV12-3 or TRBV12-4 combines with J gene TRBJ2-6, with D perhaps matching TRBD2 (7 bases). Trimming removed 5 bases at V and 2 bases at J, with 13 bases between. The CDR3 is made up of 16 amino acids. The CDR3 region is CASSLQGGAGANVLTF. DNA of the CDR3: TGTGCCAGCAGTCTACAGGGAGGGGCTGGGGCCAACGTCCTGACTTTC.

The sample holds a few counts of this clonotype. This rearrangement joins TRBV4-3 to TRBJ2-3; possible D gene TRBD1, 6 bases. The CDR3 loop spans 15 amino acids. With 4 bases removed from V and 3 bases from J, the gap between germline ends came to 14 bases. Germline CDR1 LGHNA, CDR2 YSLEER. CDR3 DNA sequence: TGCGCCAGCAGCCCCAATCAACAGGGAACAGATACGCAGTATTTT. The encoded protein is CASSPNQQGTDTQYF.

This clonotype was detected a few times. The V and J genes are TRBV19 and TRBJ2-1, with D perhaps TRBD2 (6 bases). Germline values: CDR1 LNHDA, CDR2 SQIVND (reference sequence). The CDR3 covers 16 residues. V lost 7 bases, J lost 0 bases, and 16 bases lay in between. CDR3 nucleotide sequence: TGTGCCAGTAACCCCCCGGGGGATTACTCCTACAATGAGCAGTTCTTC. Residues: CASNPPGDYSYNEQFF. The full variable domain, in which reference TRBV19 and TRBJ2-1 provide the parts outside the CDR3, is DGGITQSPKYLFRKEGQNVTLSCEQNLNHDAMYWYRQDPGQGLRLIYYSQIVNDFQKGDIAEGYSVSREKKESFPLTVTSAQKNPTAFYLCASNPPGDYSYNEQFFGPGTRLTVL.

V gene TRBV29-1 combines with J gene TRBJ1-1; maybe TRBD1 (6 bases). The CDR3 runs 13 residues. Germline V gene sequence: CDR1 SQVTM, CDR2 ANQGSEA. Trimming pared 5 bases from V and 3 bases from J, leaving 13 bases between. The CDR3 DNA follows: TGCAGCGTTCGCGGGGGCGCGGACACTGAAGCTTTCTTT. This codes for CSVRGGADTEAFF.

About this clonotype itself: A read error may be the cause here, since a much bigger clone is one base away. This rearrangement joins TRBV5-1 to TRBJ1-3; D not certain. This CDR3 has 15 amino acids. CDR1 and CDR2 from the germline V gene are SGHRS and YFSETQ. Written as DNA, the CDR3 is TGCGCCAGCAGCTTGGCCGGTGCCTCTGGAAGCACCATATATTTT. Its translation: CASSLAGASGSTIYF.

The chain couples TRBV19 to TRBJ2-3, with a possible D match to TRBD2 (6 bases). V was shortened by 4 bases and J by 1 base, with 12 bases between the two germline ends. Per the germline V gene, CDR1 is LNHDA and CDR2 is SQIVND (reference sequence). The CDR3 is 15 amino acids. CDR3 in amino acids: CASSTWRDRTDTQYF. The DNA of the CDR3 is TGTGCCAGTAGTACCTGGAGGGATCGCACAGATACGCAGTATTTT.

This clonotype showed up many times. J is TRBJ1-1 and V is TRBV4-1, with 8 positions matching TRBD1. The CDR3 covers 16 residues. In germline, CDR1 is MGHRA, CDR2 YSYEKL. V shed 4 bases, J shed 2 bases, and the junction held 9 bases outside the gene matches. The CDR3 nucleotides read TGCGCCAGCAGCCGGAGGACAGGGACGGTAAACACTGAAGCTTTCTTT. Its protein product is CASSRRTGTVNTEAFF.

At least ten counts were recorded for this clonotype. The chain links TRBV5-1 to TRBJ1-1; possible D gene TRBD1, 6 bases. V lost 1 base and J lost 0, with 10 bases in between. CDR3 length: 15 residues. Germline V gene sequence: CDR1 SGHRS, CDR2 YFSETQ. The CDR3 DNA is TGCGCCAGCAGCTTGATGGGGGCCGTGAACACTGAAGCTTTCTTT. It codes for CASSLMGAVNTEAFF.

The CDR3 DNA reads TGTGCCAGCAGCTTTTATGGGGGTTCCGGGAACACTGAAGCTTTCTTT. Its translation is CASSFYGGSGNTEAFF. The genes are TRBV7-9 and TRBJ1-1; the D gene is possibly TRBD1 (5 bases). Trimming left V 3 bases short and J 1 base short, with 15 bases between. This CDR3 has 16 amino acids. CDR1 is SEHNR and CDR2 is FQNEAQ in the germline V gene (reference sequence). Supplemented by reference TRBV7-9 and TRBJ1-1, the full variable domain reads DTGVSQNPRHKITKRGQNVTFRCDPISEHNRLYWYRQTLGQGPEFLTYFQNEAQLEKSRLLSDRFSAERPKGSFSTLEIQRTEQGDSAMYLCASSFYGGSGNTEAFFGQGTRLTVV.

This clonotype has only a few counts. The CDR3 region is CASSPVQGAVEQYF. CDR3 coding DNA: TGTGCCAGCAGTCCAGTTCAGGGGGCGGTCGAGCAGTACTTC. The gene calls are TRBV12-3 or TRBV12-4 and TRBJ2-7; 8 nucleotides agree with TRBD1. With V trimmed by 5 bases and J by 6 bases, 9 bases remained unmatched. The CDR3 spans 14 residues.